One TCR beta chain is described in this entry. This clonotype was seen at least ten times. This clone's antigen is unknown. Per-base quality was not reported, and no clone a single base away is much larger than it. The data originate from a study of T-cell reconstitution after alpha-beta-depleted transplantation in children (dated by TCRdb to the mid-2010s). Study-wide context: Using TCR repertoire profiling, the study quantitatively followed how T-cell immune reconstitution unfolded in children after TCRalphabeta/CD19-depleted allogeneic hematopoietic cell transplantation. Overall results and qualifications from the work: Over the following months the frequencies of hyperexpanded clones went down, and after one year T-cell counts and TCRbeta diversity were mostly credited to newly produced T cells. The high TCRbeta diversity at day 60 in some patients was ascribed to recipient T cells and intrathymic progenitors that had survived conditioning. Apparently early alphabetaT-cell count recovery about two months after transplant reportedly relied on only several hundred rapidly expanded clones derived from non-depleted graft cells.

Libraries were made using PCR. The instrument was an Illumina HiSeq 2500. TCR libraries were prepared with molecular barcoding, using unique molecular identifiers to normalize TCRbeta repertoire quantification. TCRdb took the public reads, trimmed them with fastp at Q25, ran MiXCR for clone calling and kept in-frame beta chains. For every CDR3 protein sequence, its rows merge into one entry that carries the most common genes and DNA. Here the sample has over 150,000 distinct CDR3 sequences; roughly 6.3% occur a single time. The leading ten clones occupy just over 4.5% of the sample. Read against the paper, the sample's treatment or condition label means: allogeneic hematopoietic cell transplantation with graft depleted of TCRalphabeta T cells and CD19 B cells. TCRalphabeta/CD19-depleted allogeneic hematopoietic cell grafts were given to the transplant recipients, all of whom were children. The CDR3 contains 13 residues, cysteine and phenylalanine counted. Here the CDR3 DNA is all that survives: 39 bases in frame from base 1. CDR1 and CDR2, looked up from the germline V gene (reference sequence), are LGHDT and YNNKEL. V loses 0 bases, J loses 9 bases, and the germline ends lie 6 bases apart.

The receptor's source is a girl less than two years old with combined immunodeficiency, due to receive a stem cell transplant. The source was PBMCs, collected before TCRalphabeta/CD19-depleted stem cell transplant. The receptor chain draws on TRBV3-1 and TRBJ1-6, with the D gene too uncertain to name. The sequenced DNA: TGTGCCAGCAGCCAAGATCTACCTTCACCCCTCCACTTT. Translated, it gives CASSQDLPSPLHF.